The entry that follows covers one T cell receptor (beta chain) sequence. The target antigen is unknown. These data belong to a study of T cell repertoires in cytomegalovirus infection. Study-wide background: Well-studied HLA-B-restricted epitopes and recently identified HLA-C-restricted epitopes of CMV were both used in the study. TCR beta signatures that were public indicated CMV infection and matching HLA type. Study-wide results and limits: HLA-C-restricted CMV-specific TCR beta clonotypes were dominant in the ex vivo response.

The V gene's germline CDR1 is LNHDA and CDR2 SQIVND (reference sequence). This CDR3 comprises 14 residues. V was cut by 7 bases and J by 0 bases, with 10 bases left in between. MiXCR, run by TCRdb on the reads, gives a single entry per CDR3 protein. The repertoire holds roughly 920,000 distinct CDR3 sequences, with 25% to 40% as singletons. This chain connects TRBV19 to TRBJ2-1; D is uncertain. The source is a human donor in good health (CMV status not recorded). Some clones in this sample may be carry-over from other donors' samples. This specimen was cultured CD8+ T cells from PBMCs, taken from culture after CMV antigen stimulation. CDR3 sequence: CASNLHSSYNEQFF. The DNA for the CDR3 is TGTGCCAGTAATCTGCATAGCTCCTACAATGAGCAGTTCTTC.